This is a list of T cell receptor beta chains from one sample in a study of post-analysis software for immune sequencing data. TCRdb re-derived calls from the PCR reads in MiXCR, one entry per CDR3 protein. The table records under 200,000 distinct CDR3 sequences, about 34% of them present only once. This sample comprised blood, obtained after autologous hematopoietic stem cell transplantation. These receptors all come from a girl aged 5-17 years with multiple sclerosis. Both conserved end residues are part of each CDR3. The order of the fields is clone size, D gene, J gene, V gene, CDR3 protein, CDR3 DNA. The D gene is left open where the match is weak. Only part of the rows carry a size: once, few, many, or a class if the clone is expanded.

-,-,TRBJ1-5,TRBV27,CASRPLGVRQPQHF,TGTGCCAGCAGGCCTCTGGGAGTGCGGCAGCCCCAGCATTTT
once,-,TRBJ1-2,TRBV2,CASSEKGGRSHGYTF,TGTGCCAGCAGTGAAAAGGGGGGCAGGAGTCATGGCTACACCTTC
-,TRBD2,TRBJ2-7,TRBV29-1,CSGTSGTYEQYF,TGCAGCGGGACTAGCGGAACCTACGAGCAGTACTTC
-,TRBD2,TRBJ2-1,TRBV7-9,CASSGTSYNEQFF,TGTGCCAGCAGTGGGACTAGCTATAATGAGCAGTTCTTC
few,TRBD1,TRBJ2-7,TRBV13,CASSLGGQGDYEQYF,TGTGCCAGCAGCTTAGGAGGGCAGGGGGACTACGAGCAGTACTTC
-,TRBD2,TRBJ2-7,TRBV20-1,CSARPSGTYEQYF,TGCAGTGCTAGGCCTAGCGGGACCTACGAGCAGTACTTC
many,-,TRBJ2-1,TRBV20-1,CSASFGLREQFF,TGCAGTGCTAGTTTTGGCCTCCGCGAGCAGTTCTTC
-,TRBD2,TRBJ2-1,TRBV3-1,CASSQDWTSGMLFF,TGTGCCAGCAGCCAAGATTGGACAAGCGGGATGCTGTTCTTC
few,-,TRBJ2-5,TRBV5-5,CASSLLRPEETQYF,TGTGCCAGCAGCTTGCTAAGGCCGGAAGAGACCCAGTACTTC
-,TRBD2,TRBJ2-7,TRBV7-2,CASSLILAGGLPYEQYF,TGTGCCAGCAGCTTAATACTAGCGGGGGGGCTCCCCTACGAGCAGTACTTC